These T cell receptor beta chains were read from a single sample in a study of blood T cell repertoires in COVID-19. Libraries were prepared by immunoSEQ multiplex PCR; TCRdb keeps only in-frame clonotypes and omits some of them. The table includes roughly 150,000 clones, 65% to 90% detected once. The sequenced material came from peripheral blood. These receptors all stem from a woman aged 45-59 years with acute or convalescent COVID-19. The CDR3 runs from the conserved cysteine through the conserved F or W. Fields, in order: clone size, D gene, V gene, J gene, CDR3 DNA, CDR3 protein. D genes are given only for firm matches. Clone size is shown for a subset of rows, as once, few, many or a class of expanded clone.

size: -; D: TRBD2; V: TRBV18; J: TRBJ2-7; DNA: TGTGCCAGCTCACCACTAGCGGGAGGTTACGAGCAGTACTTC; CDR3: CASSPLAGGYEQYF
size: -; D: TRBD2; V: TRBV6-1; J: TRBJ2-1; DNA: TGTGCCAGCAGTGAGGGCGCGGGGGGAATATACAATGAGCAGTTCTTC; CDR3: CASSEGAGGIYNEQFF
size: -; D: -; V: TRBV4-2; J: TRBJ2-6; DNA: TGTGCCAGCAGCCAAGTTAATCGGGTTGGGTCCGGGGCCAACGTCCTGACTTTC; CDR3: CASSQVNRVGSGANVLTF
size: -; D: TRBD1; V: TRBV28; J: TRBJ2-7; DNA: TGTGCCAGCAGTTTCTCCGGGACAGGGCGCTACGAGCAGTACTTC; CDR3: CASSFSGTGRYEQYF
size: -; D: TRBD1; V: TRBV27; J: TRBJ2-7; DNA: TGTGCCAGCAGTGCGCTGTCCGGGACAGGGTCCTACGAGCAGTACTTC; CDR3: CASSALSGTGSYEQYF
size: -; D: TRBD1; V: TRBV7-3; J: TRBJ2-7; DNA: TGTGCCAGCAGCACCCGGACAGGGTGGGAGCAGTACTTC; CDR3: CASSTRTGWEQYF
size: -; D: TRBD1; V: TRBV10-3; J: TRBJ1-4; DNA: TGTGCCATCAGTCAGGGGGCGCAGAATAATGAAAAACTGTTTTTT; CDR3: CAISQGAQNNEKLFF
size: -; D: -; V: TRBV6-5; J: TRBJ2-2; DNA: TGTGCCAGCATCAGAGGGGGTACCGGGGAGCTGTTTTTT; CDR3: CASIRGGTGELFF
size: -; D: -; V: TRBV10-1; J: TRBJ2-1; DNA: TGCGCCAGCAGTGAAGGACAGTCGCGGCAGTTCTTC; CDR3: CASSEGQSRQFF
size: -; D: TRBD2; V: TRBV3-1/TRBV3-2; J: TRBJ2-1; DNA: TGTGCCAGCAGCCAAGTCGGCGGGAGCAATGAGCAGTTCTTC; CDR3: CASSQVGGSNEQFF
size: few; D: -; V: TRBV7-3; J: TRBJ2-1; DNA: TGTGCCAGCAGCCCCGCGTCGGCAGGGGCAGGCAATGAGCAGTTCTTC; CDR3: CASSPASAGAGNEQFF
size: once; D: -; V: TRBV2; J: TRBJ1-5; DNA: TGTGCCAGCAGTGAAGGGCGCAATCAGCCCCAGCATTTT; CDR3: CASSEGRNQPQHF
size: -; D: TRBD2; V: TRBV3-1/TRBV3-2; J: TRBJ2-7; DNA: TGTGCCAGCAGCCAACACACTAGCGCCTACGAGCAGTACTTC; CDR3: CASSQHTSAYEQYF
size: -; D: -; V: TRBV7-2; J: TRBJ1-1; DNA: TGTGCCAGCAGCTTAGGCTCTGGGGGGGCAGCTGAAGCTTTCTTT; CDR3: CASSLGSGGAAEAFF
size: many; D: -; V: TRBV5-6; J: TRBJ1-5; DNA: TGTGCCAGCAGCTATCGAGAACTCAATGGCAATCAGCCCCAGCATTTT; CDR3: CASSYRELNGNQPQHF
size: -; D: TRBD1; V: TRBV5-1; J: TRBJ1-1; DNA: TGCGCCAGCAGCATGGATGACAGGGGGGAAGCTTTCTTT; CDR3: CASSMDDRGEAFF
size: -; D: TRBD2; V: TRBV19; J: TRBJ2-5; DNA: TGTGCCAGTAGTACCAATAGCGGGACCCGGCAAGAGACCCAGTACTTC; CDR3: CASSTNSGTRQETQYF
size: -; D: -; V: TRBV4-3; J: TRBJ1-4; DNA: TGCGCCAGCAGCCAAGATCCCGCAGGGGCAACTAATGAAAAACTGTTTTTT; CDR3: CASSQDPAGATNEKLFF
size: -; D: -; V: TRBV13; J: TRBJ1-1; DNA: TGTGCCAGCAGCCGTAGAGCTACTGAAGCTTTCTTT; CDR3: CASSRRATEAFF
size: -; D: -; V: TRBV9; J: TRBJ2-1; DNA: TGTGCCAGCAGCGTAGTGGCCTCAGGTGAGCAGTTCTTC; CDR3: CASSVVASGEQFF
size: -; D: -; V: TRBV18; J: TRBJ1-5; DNA: TGTGCCAGCTCACCGGTGAGCGGCAATCAGCCCCAGCATTTT; CDR3: CASSPVSGNQPQHF
size: -; D: -; V: TRBV7-9; J: TRBJ2-1; DNA: TGTGCCAGCAGCTCGCAGGGCTATGAGCAGTTCTTC; CDR3: CASSSQGYEQFF
size: -; D: TRBD1; V: TRBV9; J: TRBJ2-7; DNA: TGTGCCAGCAGCCCGACGGGACAGGGGAGCGAGCAGTACTTC; CDR3: CASSPTGQGSEQYF
size: -; D: TRBD1; V: TRBV7-6; J: TRBJ1-5; DNA: TGTGCCAGCAGCTTAGCGACAGGGGGGAATCAGCCCCAGCATTTT; CDR3: CASSLATGGNQPQHF